The 14 T cell receptor beta chains below all came from one sample that was sequenced in a study of human T cells and chemical hapten exposure. Sample time point: patch test 3, about 24 weeks after DPC sensitization. Regarding treatment: therapeutic diphenylcyclopropenone sensitization with weekly scalp DPC. Each CDR3 protein gets one entry after TCRdb re-called the RACE reads with MiXCR. Found here are roughly 100,000 distinct CDR3 sequences, around 34% of them singletons; the top ten hold around 2.5%. Sequenced material: whole blood, taken in connection with sensitization to the hapten diphenylcyclopropenone (DPC). The receptors stem from a man in his forties with alopecia areata. Some clones in this sample may be carry-over from other donors' samples.

This clonotype has only a few counts. The chain uses TRBV11-3 and TRBJ2-7; perhaps TRBD2 as D (5 bases). CDR1 and CDR2 (germline): SGHNT, YENEEA. The CDR3 spans 14 residues. Trimming cost V 7 bases and J 3 bases, with 16 bases left between them. The CDR3 bases are TGTGCCAGCACCCAAGGGTCGGACTTCTACGAGCAGTACGTC. Encoded protein: CASTQGSDFYEQYV.

J is TRBJ2-7 and V is TRBV11-2; no definite D call. The CDR3 has 14 residues. The germline CDR1 and CDR2 sequences are SGHAT and FQNNGV. The V end was cut by 1 base, the J end by 1 base, with 8 bases between. The CDR3 DNA sequence: TGTGCCAGCAGCTTAGTCCAGTATTCCTACGAGCAGTACTTC. Translating it yields CASSLVQYSYEQYF.

The CDR3 coding sequence is TGTGCCATCAGTGAGTCGAAGAGTGGACTAGGGGGCACAGATACGCAGTATTTT. This sequence encodes CAISESKSGLGGTDTQYF. The chain carries TRBV10-3 and TRBJ2-3; 7 bases map to TRBD2. The CDR3 runs 18 residues. CDR1 and CDR2 from the germline V gene are ENHRY and SYGVKD. V shed 0 bases and J 1 base; nucleotides not matched to a gene: 10.

The chain has TRBV29-1 and TRBJ2-5; D remains ambiguous. CDR1 and CDR2 from the germline V gene are SQVTM and ANQGSEA. The CDR3 runs to 12 residues. The V gene lost 2 bases and the J gene lost 4 bases, with 8 bases spanning the gap. The CDR3 here is CSVEKGLETQYF. Written as DNA, the CDR3 is TGCAGCGTTGAAAAAGGGCTAGAGACCCAGTACTTC.

The V and J genes are TRBV3-1 and TRBJ2-2; D remains unclear. This CDR3 is 12 amino acids long. V lost 4 bases, J lost 7 bases, and 7 bases lay in between. Germline CDR1 and CDR2: LGHDT and YNNKEL (reference sequence). The CDR3 loop is CASSLLGGELFF. CDR3 DNA sequence: TGTGCCAGCAGCCTCCTAGGCGGGGAGCTGTTTTTT.

J is TRBJ2-7 and V is TRBV12-3 or TRBV12-4; 14 bases are shared with TRBD2. V lost 2 bases to trimming and J lost 9 bases; unmatched junction nucleotides: 12. The CDR3 extends over 17 amino acids. As DNA, the CDR3 is TGTGCCAGCAGTTTATACAAGACTAGCGGGAGGGCCCGAGGGCAGTACTTC. Protein product: CASSLYKTSGRARGQYF.

J is TRBJ1-2 and V is TRBV4-3; D unclear. CDR3 length equals 15 residues. V was cut by 0 bases and J by 2 bases, with 10 bases left in between. In germline, CDR1 is LGHNA, CDR2 YSLEER. The chain's CDR3 is CASSQDSALNYGYTF. In nucleotides, the CDR3 is TGCGCCAGCAGCCAAGATAGTGCGCTAAACTATGGCTACACCTTC.

There are a few counts of this clonotype. CDR3: CASSQDLGLVRYNEQFF. The CDR3 nucleotides are TGTGCCAGCAGCCAAGATTTAGGGCTTGTTCGGTACAATGAGCAGTTCTTC. J is TRBJ2-1 and V is TRBV3-1; D is unclear. The V end was cut by 0 bases, the J end by 4 bases, with 16 bases between. Germline-derived CDR1 and CDR2 are LGHDT and YNNKEL (reference sequence). The CDR3 has 17 residues.

This clonotype showed up just a few times. The chain recombines TRBV28 with TRBJ1-4; D not certain. The V and J ends lost 3 bases and 8 bases respectively, with 10 bases between them. Germline V gene lookup returns CDR1 MDHEN and CDR2 SYDVKM. CDR3 size: 13 residues. CDR3 region: CASSFRLPEKLFF. Written as DNA, the CDR3 is TGTGCCAGCAGTTTCCGACTACCAGAAAAACTGTTTTTT.

This clonotype occurred a few times. The chain has TRBV6-5 and TRBJ2-3; the D call may be TRBD1 or TRBD2 (5 bases each). The germline V gene has CDR1 MNHEY and CDR2 SVGAGI. V lost 2 bases and J lost 0, with 15 bases in between. This CDR3 spans 17 amino acids. For the CDR3, the DNA is TGTGCCAGCAGTTACGGGGCAGGGACCTCTAGCACAGATACGCAGTATTTT. Its translation: CASSYGAGTSSTDTQYF.

This chain uses TRBV6-2 or TRBV6-3 with TRBJ2-4; no clear D. Trimming shortened V by 6 bases and J by 5 bases, and 8 bases separated the two germline ends. Germline lookup yields CDR1 MNHEY and CDR2 SVGEGT. CDR3 size: 12 residues. CDR3 sequence (DNA): TGTGCCAGCAGAAATCTCGAAAACATTCAGTACTTC. The encoded protein is CASRNLENIQYF.

This clonotype was found a few times. The CDR3 spells CASSLATGGETEAFF. As DNA, the CDR3 is TGCGCCAGCAGTTTAGCGACAGGGGGCGAGACTGAAGCTTTCTTT. The chain uses TRBV5-1 and TRBJ1-1; 10 bases match TRBD1. Germline values: CDR1 SGHRS, CDR2 YFSETQ. The CDR3 contains 15 residues. With 5 bases clipped from V and 5 bases from J, the junction kept 9 bases outside the gene matches.

The chain has TRBV7-8 and TRBJ2-6; 10 bases match TRBD2. J lost 3 bases, V lost 5 bases, and 4 bases had no gene match. Germline V gene data show CDR1 as SGHVS and CDR2 as FQNEAQ. CDR3 length: 16 amino acids. CDR3 protein: CASSTSGMDGANVLTF. CDR3 nucleotide sequence: TGTGCCAGCAGCACTAGCGGGATGGATGGGGCCAACGTCCTGACTTTC.

The V and J genes are TRBV6-2 or TRBV6-3 and TRBJ1-1; D gene uncertain. CDR1 and CDR2 from the germline V gene are MNHEY and SVGEGT. The V end lost 2 bases, the J end lost 2 bases, and 6 bases lay between the germline ends. The CDR3 contains 13 residues. CDR3 sequence reads: CASSYPFNTEAFF. For the CDR3, the DNA is TGTGCCAGCAGTTACCCCTTTAACACTGAAGCTTTCTTT.